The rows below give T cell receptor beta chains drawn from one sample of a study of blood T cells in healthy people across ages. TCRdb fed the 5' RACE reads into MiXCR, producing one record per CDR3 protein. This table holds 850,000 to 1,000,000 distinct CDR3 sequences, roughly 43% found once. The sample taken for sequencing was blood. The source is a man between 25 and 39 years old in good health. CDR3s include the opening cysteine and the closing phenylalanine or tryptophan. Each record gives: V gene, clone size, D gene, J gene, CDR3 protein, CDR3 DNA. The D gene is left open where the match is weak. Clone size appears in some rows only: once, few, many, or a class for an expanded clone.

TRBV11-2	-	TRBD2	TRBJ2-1	CASSLQRVAGNEQFF	TGTGCCAGCAGCTTACAGAGGGTAGCGGGAAATGAGCAGTTCTTC
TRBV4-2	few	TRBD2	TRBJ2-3	CASSQDMVAGFSTDTQYF	TGTGCCAGCAGCCAAGATATGGTAGCGGGGTTTAGCACAGATACGCAGTATTTT
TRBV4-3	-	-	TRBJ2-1	CASSQDEGTYNEQFF	TGCGCCAGCAGCCAAGACGAGGGAACGTACAATGAGCAGTTCTTC
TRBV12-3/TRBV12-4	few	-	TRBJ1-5	CASSSGRRNQPQHF	TGTGCCAGCAGCTCCGGACGGAGGAATCAGCCCCAGCATTTT
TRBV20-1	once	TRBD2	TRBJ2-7	CSASGLAGGLRASYEQYF	TGCAGTGCTTCGGGACTAGCGGGGGGACTGAGGGCTTCCTACGAGCAGTACTTC
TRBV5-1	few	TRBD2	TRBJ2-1	CASSFKAGGPEEQFF	TGCGCCAGCAGCTTCAAAGCGGGGGGCCCCGAGGAGCAGTTCTTC
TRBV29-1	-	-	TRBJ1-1	CSVERGPGGTEAFF	TGCAGCGTTGAAAGAGGCCCCGGGGGCACTGAAGCTTTCTTT
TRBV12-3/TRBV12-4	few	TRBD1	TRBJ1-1	CASSRTGVSTEAFF	TGTGCCAGCAGCCGGACAGGGGTAAGCACTGAAGCTTTCTTT
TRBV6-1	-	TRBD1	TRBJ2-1	CASSERPRYLDHRGSSYNEQFF	TGTGCCAGCAGTGAAAGGCCCAGATACCTTGACCACAGGGGAAGCTCCTACAATGAGCAGTTCTTC
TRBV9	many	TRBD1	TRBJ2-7	CASSVSGQGTYEQYF	TGTGCCAGCAGCGTATCCGGACAGGGTACCTACGAGCAGTACTTC
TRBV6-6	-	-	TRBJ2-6	CASKKGSPLTGANVLTF	TGTGCCAGCAAAAAAGGGTCGCCCCTAACTGGGGCCAACGTCCTGACTTTC
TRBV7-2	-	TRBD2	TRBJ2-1	CASSRAGGDEQFF	TGTGCCAGCAGCAGAGCGGGGGGCGATGAGCAGTTCTTC
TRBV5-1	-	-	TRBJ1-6	CASSREGSRSPLHF	TGCGCCAGCTCGAGGGAGGGGTCGCGATCACCCCTCCACTTT
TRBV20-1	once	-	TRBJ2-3	CSARPHGGRTDTQYF	TGCAGTGCTAGACCGCATGGGGGCCGCACAGATACGCAGTATTTT
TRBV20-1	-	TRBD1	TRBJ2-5	CSASGTGGHGETQYF	TGCAGTGCTAGTGGGACAGGGGGGCATGGCGAGACCCAGTACTTC
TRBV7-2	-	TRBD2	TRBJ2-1	CASSLKLAGYNEQFF	TGTGCCAGCAGCTTAAAGCTAGCGGGGTACAATGAGCAGTTCTTC